This T cell receptor beta chain emerged from a study of T cell responses to AZD1222 COVID-19 vaccine. V gave up 3 bases and J gave up 3 bases; unmatched junction bases: 7. Germline V gene lookup returns CDR1 SGDLS and CDR2 YYNGEE. The CDR3 runs to 15 residues. Here immunoSEQ multiplex PCR was the method, and the copy in TCRdb shows in-frame clones only, minus some. The sample records over 150,000 clones, around 89% being singletons. The TCR was taken from an adult in good health. This sample comprised peripheral blood, obtained on day 0 of AZD1222 vaccination. V and J are TRBV9 and TRBJ2-7; TRBD1 matches 9 bases. CDR3 region: CASSAGTGFGYEQYF. In DNA, the CDR3 is TGTGCCAGCAGCGCAGGGACAGGGTTTGGCTACGAGCAGTACTTC. The full variable domain, in which reference TRBV9 and TRBJ2-7 provide the parts outside the CDR3, is DSGVTQTPKHLITATGQRVTLRCSPRSGDLSVYWYQQSLDQGLQFLIQYYNGEERAKGNILERFSAQQFPDLHSELNLSSLELGDSALYFCASSAGTGFGYEQYFGPGTRLTVT.